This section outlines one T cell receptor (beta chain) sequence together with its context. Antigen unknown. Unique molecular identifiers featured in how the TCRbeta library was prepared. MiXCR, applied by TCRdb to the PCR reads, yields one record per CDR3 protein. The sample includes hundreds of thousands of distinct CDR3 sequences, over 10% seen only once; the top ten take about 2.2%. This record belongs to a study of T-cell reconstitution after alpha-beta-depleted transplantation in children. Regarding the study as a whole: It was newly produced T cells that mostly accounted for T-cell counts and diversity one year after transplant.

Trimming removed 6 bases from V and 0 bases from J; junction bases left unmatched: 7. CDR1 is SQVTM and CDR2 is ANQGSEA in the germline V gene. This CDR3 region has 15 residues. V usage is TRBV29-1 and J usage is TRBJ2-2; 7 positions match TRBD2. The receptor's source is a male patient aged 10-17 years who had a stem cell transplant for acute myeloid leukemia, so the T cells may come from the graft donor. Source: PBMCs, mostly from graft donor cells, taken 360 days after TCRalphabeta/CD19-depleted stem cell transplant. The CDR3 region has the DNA TGCAGCGTCTTAGCGGGTGTCGCGAACACCGGGGAGCTGTTTTTT. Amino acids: CSVLAGVANTGELFF.